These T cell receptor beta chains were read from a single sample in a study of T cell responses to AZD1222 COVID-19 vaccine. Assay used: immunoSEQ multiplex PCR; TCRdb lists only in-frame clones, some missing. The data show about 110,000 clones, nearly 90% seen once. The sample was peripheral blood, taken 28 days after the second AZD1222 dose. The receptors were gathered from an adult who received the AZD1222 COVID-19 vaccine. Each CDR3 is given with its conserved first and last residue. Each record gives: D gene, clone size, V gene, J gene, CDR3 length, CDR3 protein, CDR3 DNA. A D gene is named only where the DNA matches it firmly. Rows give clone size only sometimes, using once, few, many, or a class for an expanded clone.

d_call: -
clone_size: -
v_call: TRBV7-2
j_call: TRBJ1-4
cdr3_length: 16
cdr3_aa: CASSLTGSGPGEKLFF
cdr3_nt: TGTGCCAGCAGCTTAACGGGGTCAGGGCCCGGGGAAAAACTGTTTTTT

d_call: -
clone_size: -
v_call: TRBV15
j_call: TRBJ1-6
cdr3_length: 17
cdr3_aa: CATSRGAGSNGNSPLHF
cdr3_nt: TGTGCCACCAGCAGAGGCGCGGGGAGCAACGGGAATTCACCCCTCCACTTT

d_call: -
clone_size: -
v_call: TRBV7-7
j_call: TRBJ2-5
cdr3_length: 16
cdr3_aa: CASSSGRLVRGETQYF
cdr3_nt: TGTGCCAGCAGCTCCGGCCGACTAGTGAGAGGAGAGACCCAGTACTTC

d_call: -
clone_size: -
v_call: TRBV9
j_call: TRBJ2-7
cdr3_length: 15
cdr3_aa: CASSVAISSSYEQYF
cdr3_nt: TGTGCCAGCAGCGTAGCTATAAGCTCCTCCTACGAGCAGTACTTC

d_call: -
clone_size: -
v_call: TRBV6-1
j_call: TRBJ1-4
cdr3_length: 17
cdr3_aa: CASSEMGGVGNVEKLFF
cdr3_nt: TGTGCCAGCAGTGAAATGGGCGGGGTGGGTAATGTGGAAAAACTGTTTTTT

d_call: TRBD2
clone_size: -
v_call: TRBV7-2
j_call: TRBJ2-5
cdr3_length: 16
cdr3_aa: CASSYQGLAGEETQYF
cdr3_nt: TGTGCCAGCAGCTACCAGGGACTAGCGGGAGAAGAGACCCAGTACTTC

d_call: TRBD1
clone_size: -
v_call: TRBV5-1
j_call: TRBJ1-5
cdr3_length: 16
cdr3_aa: CASSLEGGQGSQPQHF
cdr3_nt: TGCGCCAGCAGCTTGGAAGGGGGCCAGGGCAGTCAGCCCCAGCATTTT

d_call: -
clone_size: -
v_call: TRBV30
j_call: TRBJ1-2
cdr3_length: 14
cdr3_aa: CAWNLIRGPGGYTF
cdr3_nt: TGTGCCTGGAACTTGATCCGGGGGCCCGGGGGCTACACCTTC

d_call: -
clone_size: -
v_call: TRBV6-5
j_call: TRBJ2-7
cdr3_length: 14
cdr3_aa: CASSYPGSPYEQYF
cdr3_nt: TGTGCCAGCAGTTACCCAGGGTCCCCCTACGAGCAGTACTTC

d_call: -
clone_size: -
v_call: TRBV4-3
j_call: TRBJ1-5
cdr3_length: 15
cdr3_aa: CASSQDAASDQPQHF
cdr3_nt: TGCGCCAGCAGCCAAGATGCAGCCTCCGATCAGCCCCAGCATTTT

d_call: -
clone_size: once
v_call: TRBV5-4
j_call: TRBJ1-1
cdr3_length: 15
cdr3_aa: CASSLLVWGNTEAFF
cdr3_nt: TGTGCCAGCAGCTTATTGGTATGGGGGAACACTGAAGCTTTCTTT

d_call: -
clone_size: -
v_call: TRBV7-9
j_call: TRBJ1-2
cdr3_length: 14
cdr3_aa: CASSRGVTTDGYTF
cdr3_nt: TGTGCCAGCAGCCGCGGGGTTACGACAGATGGCTACACCTTC

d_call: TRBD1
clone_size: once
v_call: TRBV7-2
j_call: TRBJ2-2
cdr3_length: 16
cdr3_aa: CASSLVGTGASGELFF
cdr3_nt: TGTGCCAGCAGCTTAGTTGGGACAGGGGCCTCCGGGGAGCTGTTTTTT

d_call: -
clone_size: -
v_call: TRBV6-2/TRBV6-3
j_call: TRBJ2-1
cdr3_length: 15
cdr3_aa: CASSYDGASYNEQFF
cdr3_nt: TGTGCCAGCAGTTACGACGGGGCGTCCTACAATGAGCAGTTCTTC

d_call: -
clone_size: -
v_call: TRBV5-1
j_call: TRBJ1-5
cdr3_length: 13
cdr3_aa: CASSLGPNQPQHF
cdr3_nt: TGCGCCAGCAGCTTGGGACCCAATCAGCCCCAGCATTTT

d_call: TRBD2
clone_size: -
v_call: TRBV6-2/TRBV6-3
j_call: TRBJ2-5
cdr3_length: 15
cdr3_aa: CASSKGLEYQETQYF
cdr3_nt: TGTGCCAGCAGCAAGGGACTAGAATACCAAGAGACCCAGTACTTC

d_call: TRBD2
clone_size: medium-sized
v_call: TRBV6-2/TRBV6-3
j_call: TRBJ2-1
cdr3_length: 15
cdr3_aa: CASSPWTSGGDEQFF
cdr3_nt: TGTGCCAGCAGCCCCTGGACTAGCGGGGGCGATGAGCAGTTCTTC

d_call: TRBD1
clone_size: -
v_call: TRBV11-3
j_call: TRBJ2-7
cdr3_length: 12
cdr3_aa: CASSAGGGEQYF
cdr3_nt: TGTGCCAGCAGCGCAGGGGGCGGCGAGCAGTACTTC

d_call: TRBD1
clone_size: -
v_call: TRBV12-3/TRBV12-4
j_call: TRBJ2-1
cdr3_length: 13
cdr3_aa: CASRQGAWDEQFF
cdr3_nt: TGTGCCAGCAGGCAGGGGGCTTGGGATGAGCAGTTCTTC

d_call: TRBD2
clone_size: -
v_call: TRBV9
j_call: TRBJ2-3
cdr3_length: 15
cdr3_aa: CASSASGGTTDTQYF
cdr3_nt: TGTGCCAGCAGCGCCAGCGGGGGGACCACAGATACGCAGTATTTT

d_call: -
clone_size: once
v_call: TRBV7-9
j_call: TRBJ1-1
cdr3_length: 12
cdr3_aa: CASSSHSPVPFF
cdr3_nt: TGTGCCAGCAGCTCCCACAGCCCGGTCCCTTTCTTT

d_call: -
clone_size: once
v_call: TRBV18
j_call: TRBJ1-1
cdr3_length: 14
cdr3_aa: CASSPDALGTEAFF
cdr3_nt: TGTGCCAGCTCACCGGACGCGCTCGGCACTGAAGCTTTCTTT

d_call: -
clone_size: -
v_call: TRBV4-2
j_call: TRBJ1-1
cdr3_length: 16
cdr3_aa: CASSQVKVPANTEAFF
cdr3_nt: TGTGCCAGCAGCCAAGTTAAAGTTCCAGCGAACACTGAAGCTTTCTTT

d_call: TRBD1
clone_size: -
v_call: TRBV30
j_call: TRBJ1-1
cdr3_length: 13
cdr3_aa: CAWGPGTGAEAFF
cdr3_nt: TGTGCCTGGGGCCCCGGTACAGGGGCTGAAGCTTTCTTT

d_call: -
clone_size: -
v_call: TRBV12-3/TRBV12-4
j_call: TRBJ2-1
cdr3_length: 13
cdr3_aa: CASSMGLANEQFF
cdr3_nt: TGTGCCAGCAGTATGGGTCTCGCCAATGAGCAGTTCTTC

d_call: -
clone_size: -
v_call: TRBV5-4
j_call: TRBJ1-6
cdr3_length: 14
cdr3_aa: CASRAGTLNSPLHF
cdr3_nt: TGTGCCAGCAGGGCCGGGACACTGAATTCACCCCTCCACTTT

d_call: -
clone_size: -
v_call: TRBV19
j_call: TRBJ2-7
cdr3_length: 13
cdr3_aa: CASSLSDFFEQYF
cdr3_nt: TGTGCCAGTAGTTTATCGGACTTTTTCGAGCAGTACTTC

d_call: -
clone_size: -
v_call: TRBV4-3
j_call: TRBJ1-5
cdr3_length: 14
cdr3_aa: CASSQDLTGQPQHF
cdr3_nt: TGCGCCAGCAGCCAAGATCTTACTGGACAGCCCCAGCATTTT

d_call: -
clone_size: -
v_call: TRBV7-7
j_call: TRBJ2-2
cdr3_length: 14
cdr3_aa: CASSTSMNTGELFF
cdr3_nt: TGTGCTAGCAGCACCTCGATGAACACCGGGGAGCTGTTTTTT

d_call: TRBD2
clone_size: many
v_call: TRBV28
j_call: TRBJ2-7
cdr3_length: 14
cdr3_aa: CASNLAGDAYEQYF
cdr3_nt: TGTGCCAGCAACCTAGCGGGGGATGCCTACGAGCAGTACTTC